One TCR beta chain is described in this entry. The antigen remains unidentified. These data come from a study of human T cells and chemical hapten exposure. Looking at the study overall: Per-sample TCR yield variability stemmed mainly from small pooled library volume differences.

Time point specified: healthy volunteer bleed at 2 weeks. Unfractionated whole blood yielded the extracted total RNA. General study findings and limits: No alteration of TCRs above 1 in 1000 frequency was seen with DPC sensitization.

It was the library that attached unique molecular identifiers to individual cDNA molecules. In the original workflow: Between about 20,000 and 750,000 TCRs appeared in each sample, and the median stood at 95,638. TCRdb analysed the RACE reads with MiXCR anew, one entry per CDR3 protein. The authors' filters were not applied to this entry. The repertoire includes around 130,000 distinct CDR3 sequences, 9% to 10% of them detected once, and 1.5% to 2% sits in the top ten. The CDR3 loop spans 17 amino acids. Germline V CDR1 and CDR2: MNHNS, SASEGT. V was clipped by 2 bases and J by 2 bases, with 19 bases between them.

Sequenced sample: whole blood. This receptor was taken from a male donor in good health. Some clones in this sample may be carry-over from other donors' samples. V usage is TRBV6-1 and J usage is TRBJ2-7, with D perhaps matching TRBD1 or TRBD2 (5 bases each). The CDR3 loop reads CASSEIRLGTGPYEQYF. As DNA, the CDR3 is TGTGCCAGCAGTGAAATCCGACTCGGGACGGGACCCTACGAGCAGTACTTC.